The 23 T cell receptor beta chains below come from one sample, sequenced in a study of blood T cell repertoires in COVID-19. Measured with immunoSEQ multiplex PCR; TCRdb has only the in-frame clones, and not every one. The table records about 320,000 clones, about 91% of them present only once. The sample comprised PBMCs or T cells enriched from blood (not recorded which). These receptors came from a woman aged 18-29 years who had recovered from COVID-19.

The V call is TRBV5-6, the J call TRBJ1-5; 10 nucleotides align to TRBD1. V trimming: 2 bases; J trimming: 6 bases; junction bases outside the gene matches: 5. CDR3 size: 15 residues. Looked up from germline, CDR1 is SGHDT and CDR2 is YYEEEE. In nucleotides, the CDR3 is TGTGCCAGCAGCTTAGGGGACAGGGGCGGTCAGCCCCAGCATTTT. Its protein is CASSLGDRGGQPQHF.

This chain links TRBV28 with TRBJ1-5; D gene ambiguous. V was pared by 9 bases and J by 2 bases, with 17 bases between. This CDR3 region has 15 residues. Per germline, CDR1 MDHEN and CDR2 SYDVKM. The DNA of the CDR3 is TGTGCCAGTAAAACCTCAGCCGGGGGCAATCAGCCCCAGCATTTT. Protein: CASKTSAGGNQPQHF. The full variable domain, with the rest looked up from reference TRBV28 and TRBJ1-5, is DVKVTQSSRYLVKRTGEKVFLECVQDMDHENMFWYRQDPGLGLRLIYFSYDVKMKEKGDIPEGYSVSREKKERFSLILESASTNQTSMYLCASKTSAGGNQPQHFGDGTRLSIL.

This clone was seen only a few times. This rearrangement joins TRBV11-3 to TRBJ2-3; 7 nucleotides align to TRBD2. The CDR3 loop spans 15 amino acids. Germline CDR1 is SGHNT and CDR2 is YENEEA. The ends lost 0 bases at V and 3 bases at J; junction bases unmatched: 3. The CDR3 DNA reads TGTGCCAGCAGCTTAGATGGCGGGAGAACAGATACGCAGTATTTT. Translating gives CASSLDGGRTDTQYF.

This clone was recorded a few times. The rearrangement joins TRBV7-7 to TRBJ2-1, with no clear D. V dropped 2 bases and J dropped 2 bases, with 10 bases sitting between them. The CDR3 loop spans 15 amino acids. The germline CDR1 and CDR2 sequences are SSHAT and FNYEAQ (reference sequence). CDR3: CASSLKSAPYNEQFF. The CDR3 DNA sequence: TGTGCCAGCAGCTTAAAAAGCGCTCCCTACAATGAGCAGTTCTTC.

This clone has more than one count but fewer than ten. V and J are TRBV29-1 and TRBJ1-1; D remains ambiguous. This CDR3 has 12 residues. Per germline, CDR1 SQVTM and CDR2 ANQGSEA. Between the trimmed V and J ends, which lost 6 bases and 1 base, there was a span of 9 bases. In nucleotides, the CDR3 is TGCAGCGTAGACAAGACGAACACTGAAGCTTTCTTT. Translation: CSVDKTNTEAFF. The complete variable domain, with remaining parts taken from reference TRBV29-1 and TRBJ1-1, reads SAVISQKPSRDICQRGTSLTIQCQVDSQVTMMFWYRQQPGQSLTLIATANQGSEATYESGFVIDKFPISRPNLTFSTLTVSNMSPEDSSIYLCSVDKTNTEAFFGQGTRLTVV.

This clone has more than one count but fewer than ten. The chain is built from TRBV6-2 or TRBV6-3 and TRBJ1-6; 7 bases agree with TRBD1. The CDR3 consists of 16 residues. V shed 4 bases, J shed 7 bases, and the junction held 10 bases outside the gene matches. Germline V CDR1 and CDR2: MNHEY, SVGEGT. CDR3 coding DNA: TGTGCCAGCAGTTCAAATCGGGGACAGACGAATTCACCCCTCCACTTT. Protein product: CASSSNRGQTNSPLHF.

V usage is TRBV15 and J usage is TRBJ1-6; D unresolved. The CDR3 extends over 15 amino acids. The germline V gene encodes CDR1 LNHNV and CDR2 YYDKDF (reference sequence). Trimming took off 2 bases at V and 5 bases at J, with 10 bases between the two ends. CDR3 sequence reads: CATSRLRGNNSPLHF. The DNA of the CDR3 is TGTGCCACCAGCAGACTCCGGGGAAATAATTCACCCCTCCACTTT.

This chain connects TRBV19 to TRBJ2-1; 12 bases fit TRBD2. This CDR3 is built from 16 residues. V shed 9 bases, J shed 6 bases, and the junction held 12 bases outside the gene matches. The V gene's germline CDR1 is LNHDA and CDR2 SQIVND (reference sequence). The CDR3 nucleotides are TGTGCCAGCCTTCGCCCCACTAGCGGGGGGTCCAATGAGCAGTTCTTC. Amino acid sequence: CASLRPTSGGSNEQFF.

V gene TRBV5-1 combines with J gene TRBJ1-1; a possible D gene is TRBD1 (6 bases). Germline CDR1 and CDR2: SGHRS and YFSETQ. The CDR3 runs to 15 residues. V was clipped by 2 bases and J by 6 bases, with 17 bases between them. DNA for the CDR3: TGCGCCAGCAGCTTAGTTATGGACAGAGGCGCTGAAGCTTTCTTT. Protein sequence: CASSLVMDRGAEAFF.

This chain's CDR3 is CASSSTPGLDIDTQYF. CDR3 DNA sequence: TGTGCCAGCAGCTCCACGCCGGGACTAGACATAGATACGCAGTATTTT. The chain has TRBV27 and TRBJ2-3, with 8 bases that match TRBD2. The trim removed 6 bases at V and 5 bases at J, leaving 13 bases unmatched. The CDR3 covers 16 residues. Germline CDR1 is MNHEY and CDR2 is SMNVEV (reference sequence).

This chain joins TRBV5-5 and TRBJ2-1; a weak D match, TRBD1 (5 bases). The CDR3 runs 12 residues. Germline V gene data show CDR1 as SGHKS and CDR2 as YYEKEE (reference sequence). V lost 0 bases and J 9 bases, leaving 7 bases between the germline ends. The CDR3 sequence is CASSLAGLEQFF. In DNA form, the CDR3 reads TGTGCCAGCAGCTTGGCAGGGCTTGAGCAGTTCTTC.

The chain combines TRBV5-4 with TRBJ2-3; 8 nucleotides agree with TRBD2. CDR1 is SGHNT, CDR2 YYREEE, per germline (reference sequence). With V trimmed by 2 bases and J by 0 bases, 8 bases remained unmatched. The CDR3 is 17 amino acids. The CDR3 DNA follows: TGTGCCAGCAGCTTTGGCAATAGCGGGGCTAGCACAGATACGCAGTATTTT. It encodes CASSFGNSGASTDTQYF.

The J gene is TRBJ2-7, the V gene TRBV28; D unresolved. V was clipped by 3 bases and J by 5 bases, with 8 bases between them. This CDR3 is built from 12 residues. Per the germline V gene, CDR1 is MDHEN and CDR2 is SYDVKM. The CDR3: CASSFEYDEQYF. DNA for the CDR3: TGTGCCAGCAGTTTTGAGTATGACGAGCAGTACTTC.

CDR3 coding DNA: TGCGCCAGCAGCCAGGCCCCGGGACAGGGGGATCACGGGGAGCTGTTTTTT. Its translation: CASSQAPGQGDHGELFF. This chain uses TRBV4-3 with TRBJ2-2; TRBD1 matches at 11 bases. The CDR3 totals 17 residues. The trim removed 3 bases at V and 7 bases at J, leaving 10 bases unmatched. CDR1 is LGHNA, CDR2 YSLEER, per germline.

The chain links TRBV28 to TRBJ2-7; D may be TRBD1 (6 bases). Germline CDR1 MDHEN, CDR2 SYDVKM. CDR3 size: 14 residues. Trimming took off 3 bases at V and 4 bases at J, with 13 bases between the two ends. This CDR3 reads CASSLQGKGYEQYF. The CDR3 DNA follows: TGTGCCAGCAGTTTGCAGGGGAAAGGGTACGAGCAGTACTTC.

V and J are TRBV9 and TRBJ2-3; D ambiguous. V gave up 0 bases and J gave up 5 bases, with 4 bases separating them. This CDR3 comprises 12 residues. The germline gives CDR1 SGDLS, CDR2 YYNGEE. The CDR3 nucleotides are TGTGCCAGCAGCGTAGTCTTAGATACGCAGTATTTT. It codes for CASSVVLDTQYF. Full variable domain (rest looked up from reference TRBV9 and TRBJ2-3): DSGVTQTPKHLITATGQRVTLRCSPRSGDLSVYWYQQSLDQGLQFLIQYYNGEERAKGNILERFSAQQFPDLHSELNLSSLELGDSALYFCASSVVLDTQYFGPGTRLTVL.

In the case of this clone: An end of the junction differs from the germline gene, which may be a read error. CDR3 nucleotide sequence: TGTGCCAGCAGTGACGGCAGGGTTTCTCCACGCTTAATTTTT. Amino acids: CASSDGRVSPRLIF. The chain uses TRBV2 and TRBJ1-4; possibly TRBD1 for D (5 bases). The length of the CDR3 is 14 residues. Germline V gene lookup returns CDR1 SNHLY and CDR2 FYNNEI.

The V and J genes are TRBV5-1 and TRBJ1-2; 7 positions agree with TRBD1. Germline trimming cut 1 base from V and 6 bases from J; bases unmatched to any gene: 6. The germline CDR1 and CDR2 sequences are SGHRS and YFSETQ. The CDR3 has 14 residues. The CDR3 sequence is CASSLHRGVDGYTF. The DNA of the CDR3 is TGCGCCAGCAGCTTGCACAGGGGTGTCGATGGCTACACCTTC.

The table lists this clone with a count of one. The chain links TRBV7-2 to TRBJ1-4, with 9 bases that match TRBD1. Germline CDR1 reads SGHTA; CDR2 reads FQGNSA. The trim removed 2 bases at V and 6 bases at J, leaving 4 bases unmatched. The CDR3 is 15 residues long. The CDR3 here is CASSLTGGVYEKLFF. The CDR3 DNA reads TGTGCCAGCAGCTTAACAGGGGGCGTCTATGAAAAACTGTTTTTT.

This chain links TRBV28 with TRBJ1-1, with a tentative D call TRBD1 (5 bases). From germline, CDR1 is MDHEN and CDR2 SYDVKM. The CDR3 totals 12 residues. Trimming removed 6 bases from V and 9 bases from J, with 14 bases in between. CDR3 loop: CASSKPQDQAFF. In DNA, the CDR3 is TGTGCCAGCAGCAAACCACAGGACCAAGCTTTCTTT.

This chain joins TRBV19 and TRBJ2-3; TRBD2 matches 7 bases. With 3 bases clipped from V and 2 bases from J, the junction kept 5 bases outside the gene matches. The CDR3 is 15 amino acids. Germline lookup yields CDR1 LNHDA and CDR2 SQIVND (reference sequence). CDR3: CASSIALAATDTQYF. The CDR3 DNA reads TGTGCCAGTAGTATTGCTCTAGCGGCCACAGATACGCAGTATTTT.

This sequence joins TRBV7-6 and TRBJ2-6; D unresolved. V was trimmed by 5 bases and J by 0 bases, leaving 20 bases between them. The CDR3 contains 19 residues. CDR1 SGHVS and CDR2 FNYEAQ come from the germline V gene. The CDR3 DNA sequence: TGTGCCAGCAGCCCATACTCCAGGATGAGATTCTCTGGGGCCAACGTCCTGACTTTC. Amino acid sequence: CASSPYSRMRFSGANVLTF. Using reference TRBV7-6 and TRBJ2-6 for the parts outside the CDR3, the full variable domain is GAGVSQSPRYKVTKRGQDVALRCDPISGHVSLYWYRQALGQGPEFLTYFNYEAQQDKSGLPNDRFSAERPEGSISTLTIQRTEQRDSAMYRCASSPYSRMRFSGANVLTFGAGSRLTVL.

This CDR3 reads CASSYQGWDEQFF. The DNA of the CDR3 is TGTGCCAGCAGCTATCAGGGGTGGGATGAGCAGTTCTTC. This chain joins TRBV11-3 and TRBJ2-1, with a weak D call TRBD1 (6 bases). The CDR3 contains 13 residues. V gave up 4 bases and J gave up 8 bases, with 12 bases separating them. Germline values: CDR1 SGHNT, CDR2 YENEEA.